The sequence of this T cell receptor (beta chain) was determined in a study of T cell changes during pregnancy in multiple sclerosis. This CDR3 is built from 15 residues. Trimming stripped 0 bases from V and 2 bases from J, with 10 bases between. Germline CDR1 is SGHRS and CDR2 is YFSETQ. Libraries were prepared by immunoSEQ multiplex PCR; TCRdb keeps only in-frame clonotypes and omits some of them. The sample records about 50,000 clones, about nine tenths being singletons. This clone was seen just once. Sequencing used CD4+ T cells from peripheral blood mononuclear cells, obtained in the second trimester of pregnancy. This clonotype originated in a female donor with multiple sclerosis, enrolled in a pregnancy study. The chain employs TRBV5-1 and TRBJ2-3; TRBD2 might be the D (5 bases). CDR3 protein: CASSLDGVSTDTQYF. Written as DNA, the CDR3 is TGCGCCAGCAGCTTGGACGGGGTTTCCACAGATACGCAGTATTTT. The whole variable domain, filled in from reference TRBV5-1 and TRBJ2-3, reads KAGVTQTPRYLIKTRGQQVTLSCSPISGHRSVSWYQQTPGQGLQFLFEYFSETQRNKGNFPGRFSGRQFSNSRSEMNVSTLELGDSALYLCASSLDGVSTDTQYFGPGTRLTVL.